This T cell receptor beta chain was profiled in a study of a mutant IDH1 vaccine in newly diagnosed glioma. Specified time point: week 11, during vaccination. The investigators gave 300 ug of mutant IDH1 20-mer peptide in each vaccine dose, together with topical imiquimod. As concerns this clone: Its antigen is undetermined.

The germline CDR1 and CDR2 sequences are SNHLY and FYNNEI. CDR3 length equals 13 residues. Trimming removed 2 bases at V and 4 bases at J, with 6 bases between. Study-level points and caveats: Pseudoprogression looked unconnected to shifts in top peripheral T cell clonotypes.

The method was immunoSEQ multiplex PCR; TCRdb's version includes in-frame clones alone and lacks a portion of them. The table lists roughly 120,000 clones, almost 90% of them singletons. The sample here was PBMCs, taken from a glioma patient whose treatment included an IDH1 peptide vaccine. This rearrangement joins TRBV2 to TRBJ2-1; the D is unclear. The receptor comes from a woman aged 50 to 65 with glioma. CDR3: CASSEMQYNEQFF. The CDR3 DNA reads TGTGCCAGCAGTGAAATGCAGTACAATGAGCAGTTCTTC.